This TCR beta chain was sequenced for a study of shared clonotypes between healthy human individuals. Study outcomes and limitations: Clonotypes shared by all four donors outscored non-shared clonotypes in generation probability.

Worth noting for this clone: As yet, its antigen is unknown. In the same sample, other DNA sequences code for this CDR3.

Profiling relied on immunoSEQ multiplex PCR, and the TCRdb table lists in-frame clones only, not all of them. Altogether about 2 million clones are present, about 95% being singletons, with the ten largest covering more than 0.95%. This CDR3 has 13 residues. Trimming removed 1 base from V and 0 bases from J, with 4 bases in between. Germline lookup yields CDR1 PRHDT and CDR2 FYEKMQ (reference sequence). In the naive CD8 group, cells lacked CD45RO and were positively selected for CCR7, so terminally differentiated effector memory CD45RA+ cells were left out. The receptor comes from a man younger than 30 in good health. This chain links TRBV13 with TRBJ2-7; the D is unclear. The sample comprised naive CD8+ T cells sorted from blood. CDR3 region: CASSLDSSYEQYF. The DNA for the CDR3 is TGTGCCAGCAGCTTAGATAGCTCCTACGAGCAGTACTTC.